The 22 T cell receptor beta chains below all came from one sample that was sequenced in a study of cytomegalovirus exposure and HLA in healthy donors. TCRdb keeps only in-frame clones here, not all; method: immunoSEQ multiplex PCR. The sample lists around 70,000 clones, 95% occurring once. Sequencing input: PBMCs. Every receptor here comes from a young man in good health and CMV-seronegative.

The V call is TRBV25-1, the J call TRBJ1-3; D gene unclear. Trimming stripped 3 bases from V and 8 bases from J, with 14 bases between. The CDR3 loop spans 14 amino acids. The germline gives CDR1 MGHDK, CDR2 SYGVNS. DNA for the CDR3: TGTGCCAGCAGTGAGGACTACGAGGAGGACACCATATATTTT. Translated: CASSEDYEEDTIYF.

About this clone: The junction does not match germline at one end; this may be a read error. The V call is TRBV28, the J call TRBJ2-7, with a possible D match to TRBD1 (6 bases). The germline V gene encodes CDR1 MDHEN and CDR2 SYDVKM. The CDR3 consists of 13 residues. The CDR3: CASSRLSQGRPDF. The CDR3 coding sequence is TGTGCCAGCAGTCGTCTGAGCCAGGGGCGTCCAGACTTC.

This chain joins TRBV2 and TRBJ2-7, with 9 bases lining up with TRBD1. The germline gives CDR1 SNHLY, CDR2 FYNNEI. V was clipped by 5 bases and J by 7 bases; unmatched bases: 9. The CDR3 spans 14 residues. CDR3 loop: CASSPDRGWGEQYF. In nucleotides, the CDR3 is TGTGCCAGCAGTCCCGACAGGGGGTGGGGGGAGCAGTACTTC.

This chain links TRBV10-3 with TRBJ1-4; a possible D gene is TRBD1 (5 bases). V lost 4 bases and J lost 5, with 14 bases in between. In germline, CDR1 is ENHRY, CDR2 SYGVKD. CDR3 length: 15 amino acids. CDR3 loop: CAISGEDTRNEKLFF. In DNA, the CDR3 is TGTGCCATCAGTGGTGAGGACACCAGAAATGAAAAACTGTTTTTT.

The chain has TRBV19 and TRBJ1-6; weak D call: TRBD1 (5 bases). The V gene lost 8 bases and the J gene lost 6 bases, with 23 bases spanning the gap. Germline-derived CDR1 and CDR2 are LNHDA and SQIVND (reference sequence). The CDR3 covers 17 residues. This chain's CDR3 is CASFKGPDNLTNSPLHF. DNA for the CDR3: TGTGCCAGTTTCAAGGGGCCCGATAACCTCACTAATTCACCCCTCCACTTT.

The CDR3 DNA reads as TGTGCCAGCAGTTTGAGGACCGGGGAGCTGTTTTTT. Encoded protein: CASSLRTGELFF. The chain combines TRBV27 with TRBJ2-2; no clear D. V was pared by 3 bases and J by 5 bases, with 4 bases between. The CDR3 is made up of 12 amino acids. CDR1 and CDR2 from the germline V gene are MNHEY and SMNVEV (reference sequence).

The CDR3, as DNA: TGTGCCAGCAGCGCCTTAGCGGGGGCTGCGGATGAGCAGTTCTTC. Its protein is CASSALAGAADEQFF. This chain joins TRBV9 and TRBJ2-1; 9 bases align to TRBD2. The CDR3 loop spans 15 amino acids. The V segment lost 3 bases and the J segment 8 bases; nucleotides outside the gene matches: 9. Germline V gene sequence: CDR1 SGDLS, CDR2 YYNGEE.

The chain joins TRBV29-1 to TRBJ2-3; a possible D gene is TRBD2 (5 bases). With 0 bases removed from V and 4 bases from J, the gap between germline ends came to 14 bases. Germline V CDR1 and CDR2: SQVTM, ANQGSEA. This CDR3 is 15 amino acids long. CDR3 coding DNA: TGCAGCGTTGAAGATTGGGCTAGCTCTGCAGATACGCAGTATTTT. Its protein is CSVEDWASSADTQYF.

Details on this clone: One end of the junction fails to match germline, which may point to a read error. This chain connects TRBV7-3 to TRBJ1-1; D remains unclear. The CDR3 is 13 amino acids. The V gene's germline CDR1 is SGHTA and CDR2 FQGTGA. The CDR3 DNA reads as TGTGCCAGCGGCTTCACTTCGAACACTGAAGCTTTCTTT. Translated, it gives CASGFTSNTEAFF.

This CDR3 reads CAWSLTGGDEQFF. The CDR3 nucleotides read TGTGCCTGGAGTCTCACGGGGGGTGATGAGCAGTTCTTC. The chain is built from TRBV30 and TRBJ2-1; 7 nucleotides align to TRBD2. V shed 2 bases and J 8 bases; nucleotides not matched to a gene: 6. The germline CDR1 and CDR2 sequences are GTSNPN and SVGIG (reference sequence). This CDR3 has 13 residues.

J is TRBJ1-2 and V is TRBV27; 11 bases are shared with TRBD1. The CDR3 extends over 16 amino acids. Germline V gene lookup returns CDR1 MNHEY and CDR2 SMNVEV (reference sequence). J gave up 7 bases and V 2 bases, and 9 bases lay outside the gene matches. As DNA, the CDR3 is TGTGCCAGCAGTTTAAAAGAAGGACAGGGGGCGCCTGGCTACACCTTC. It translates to CASSLKEGQGAPGYTF.

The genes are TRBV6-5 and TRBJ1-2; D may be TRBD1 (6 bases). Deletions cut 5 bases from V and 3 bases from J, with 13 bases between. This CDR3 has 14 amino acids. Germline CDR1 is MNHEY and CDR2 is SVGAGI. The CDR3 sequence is CASSRGHGHYGYTF. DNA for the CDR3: TGTGCCAGCAGTAGGGGACACGGTCACTATGGCTACACCTTC.

DNA for the CDR3: TGTGCCAGCAGCTCCCCGCGGGCGGGGGGAGGCCTCGAGCAGTACTTC. Translated: CASSSPRAGGGLEQYF. This chain connects TRBV7-9 to TRBJ2-7; TRBD2 matches 8 bases. The J segment lost 6 bases and the V segment lost 4 bases, leaving 14 bases of the junction unmatched. CDR1 is SEHNR and CDR2 is FQNEAQ in the germline V gene (reference sequence). The CDR3 consists of 16 residues.

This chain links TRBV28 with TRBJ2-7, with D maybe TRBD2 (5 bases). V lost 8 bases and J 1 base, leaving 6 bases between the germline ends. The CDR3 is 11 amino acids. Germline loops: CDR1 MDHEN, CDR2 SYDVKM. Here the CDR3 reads CASGGSYEQYF. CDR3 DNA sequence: TGTGCCAGCGGCGGGTCCTACGAGCAGTACTTC.

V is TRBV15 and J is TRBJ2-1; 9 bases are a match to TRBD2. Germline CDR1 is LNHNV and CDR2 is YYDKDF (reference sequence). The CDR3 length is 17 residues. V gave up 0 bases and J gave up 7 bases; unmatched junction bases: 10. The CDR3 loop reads CATSRDFGAGGWNEQFF. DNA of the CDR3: TGTGCCACCAGCAGAGATTTTGGAGCGGGGGGATGGAATGAGCAGTTCTTC.

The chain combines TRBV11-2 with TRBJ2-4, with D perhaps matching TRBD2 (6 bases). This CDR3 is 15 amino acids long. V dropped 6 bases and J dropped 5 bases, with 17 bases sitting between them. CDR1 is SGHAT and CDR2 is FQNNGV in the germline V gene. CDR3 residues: CASSFLRREENIQYF. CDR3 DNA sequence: TGTGCCAGCAGTTTCCTACGGAGGGAGGAAAACATTCAGTACTTC.

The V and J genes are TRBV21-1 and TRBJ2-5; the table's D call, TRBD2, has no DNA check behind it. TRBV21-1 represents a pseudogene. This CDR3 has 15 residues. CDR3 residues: CASSNTGVREQTQYF. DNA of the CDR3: TGTGCCAGCAGCAACACCGGGGTTAGGGAGCAGACCCAGTACTTC.

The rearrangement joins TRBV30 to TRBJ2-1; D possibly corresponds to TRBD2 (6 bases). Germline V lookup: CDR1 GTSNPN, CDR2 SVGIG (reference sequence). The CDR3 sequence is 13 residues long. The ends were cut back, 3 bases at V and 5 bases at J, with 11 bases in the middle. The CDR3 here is CAWSYTGDNEQFF. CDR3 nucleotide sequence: TGTGCCTGGAGCTACACGGGGGACAATGAGCAGTTCTTC.

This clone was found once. Written as DNA, the CDR3 is TGTGCCAGCAGTTTTCCAGGGGTAAATTCACCCCTCCACTTT. Translation gives CASSFPGVNSPLHF. The genes are TRBV27 and TRBJ1-6; weak D call: TRBD1 (6 bases). The germline V gene has CDR1 MNHEY and CDR2 SMNVEV (reference sequence). The CDR3 loop spans 14 amino acids. Trimming shortened V by 3 bases and J by 7 bases, and 10 bases separated the two germline ends.

CDR3 amino acids: CSVEGQDPEAFF. The CDR3 nucleotides are TGCAGCGTTGAAGGACAGGATCCTGAAGCTTTCTTT. The chain uses TRBV29-1 and TRBJ1-1; a possible D gene is TRBD1 (6 bases). The CDR3 consists of 12 residues. The ends were cut back, 1 base at V and 6 bases at J, with 9 bases in the middle. Germline V gives CDR1 SQVTM, CDR2 ANQGSEA.

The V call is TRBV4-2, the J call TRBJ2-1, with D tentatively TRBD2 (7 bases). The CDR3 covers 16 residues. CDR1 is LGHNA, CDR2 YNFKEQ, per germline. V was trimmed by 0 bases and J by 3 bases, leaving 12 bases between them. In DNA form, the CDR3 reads TGTGCCAGCAGCCAAGATAGGGGGGGAAACTACAATGAGCAGTTCTTC. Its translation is CASSQDRGGNYNEQFF.

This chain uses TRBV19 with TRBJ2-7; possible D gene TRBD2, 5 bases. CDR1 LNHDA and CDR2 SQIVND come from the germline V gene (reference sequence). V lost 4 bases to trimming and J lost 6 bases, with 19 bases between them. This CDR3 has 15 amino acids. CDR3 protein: CASSTLPGVWGEQYF. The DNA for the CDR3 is TGTGCCAGTAGTACCCTACCCGGGGTCTGGGGCGAGCAGTACTTC.